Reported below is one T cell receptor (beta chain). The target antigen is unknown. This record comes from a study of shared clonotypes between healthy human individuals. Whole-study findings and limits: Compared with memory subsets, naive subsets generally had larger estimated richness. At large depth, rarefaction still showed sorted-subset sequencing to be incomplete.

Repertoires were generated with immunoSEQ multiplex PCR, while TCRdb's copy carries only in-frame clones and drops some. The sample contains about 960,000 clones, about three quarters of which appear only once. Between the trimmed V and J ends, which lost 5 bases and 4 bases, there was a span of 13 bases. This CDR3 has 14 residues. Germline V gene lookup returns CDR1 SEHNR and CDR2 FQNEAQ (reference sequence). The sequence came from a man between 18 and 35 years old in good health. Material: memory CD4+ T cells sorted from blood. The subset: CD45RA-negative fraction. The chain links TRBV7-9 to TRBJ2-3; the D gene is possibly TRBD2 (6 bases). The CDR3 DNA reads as TGTGCCAGCAGCGCGGAGGGTAGTCCAGATACGCAGTATTTT. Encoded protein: CASSAEGSPDTQYF.